A selection of T cell receptor beta chains follows, all from one sample in a study of long-term antiretroviral therapy in people with HIV. Clones were sequenced by immunoSEQ multiplex PCR, and TCRdb holds only the in-frame ones, with some missing. The sample shows about 16,000 clones, about 80% of them seen only once. Sequenced here: unsorted PBMCs, sampled 2.1 years after starting antiretroviral therapy. The source of these receptors is a man in his forties with HIV. The CDR3 runs from the conserved cysteine through the conserved F or W. Fields, in order: V gene, clone size, D gene, J gene, CDR3 protein, CDR3 DNA. D genes are given only for firm matches. Clone size, where shown, is once, few, many, or a class for clones that have expanded.

v_gene: TRBV5-4
abundance: .
d_gene: TRBD1
j_gene: TRBJ1-2
CDR3aa: CASSPDRVRFGYTF
CDR3nt: TGTGCCAGCAGCCCTGACAGGGTTAGGTTTGGCTACACCTTC

v_gene: TRBV14
abundance: .
d_gene: .
j_gene: TRBJ2-7
CDR3aa: CASSRLSYEQYF
CDR3nt: TGTGCCAGCAGCCGGCTCAGCTACGAGCAGTACTTC

v_gene: TRBV4-1
abundance: .
d_gene: .
j_gene: TRBJ1-2
CDR3aa: CASSQDAGAGYTF
CDR3nt: TGCGCCAGCAGCCAAGATGCAGGGGCTGGCTACACCTTC

v_gene: TRBV5-1
abundance: once
d_gene: TRBD2
j_gene: TRBJ2-5
CDR3aa: CASSSGLAGGIRETQYF
CDR3nt: TGCGCCAGCAGCTCGGGACTAGCGGGGGGCATCAGAGAGACCCAGTACTTC

v_gene: TRBV5-5
abundance: .
d_gene: .
j_gene: TRBJ2-7
CDR3aa: CASSLTDPYEQYF
CDR3nt: TGTGCCAGCAGCTTGACAGACCCCTACGAGCAGTACTTC

v_gene: TRBV6-5
abundance: .
d_gene: TRBD1
j_gene: TRBJ2-3
CDR3aa: CASSYFQGADTQYF
CDR3nt: TGTGCCAGCAGTTACTTCCAGGGGGCAGATACGCAGTATTTT

v_gene: TRBV5-1
abundance: .
d_gene: .
j_gene: TRBJ2-2
CDR3aa: CASSLSKDTGELFF
CDR3nt: TGCGCCAGCAGCTTGTCGAAGGACACCGGGGAGCTGTTTTTT

v_gene: TRBV5-6
abundance: once
d_gene: .
j_gene: TRBJ1-6
CDR3aa: CASSSIGINSPLHF
CDR3nt: TGTGCCAGCAGTTCGATCGGTATTAATTCACCCCTCCACTTT

v_gene: TRBV7-2
abundance: .
d_gene: .
j_gene: TRBJ1-6
CDR3aa: CASSSGPPGGNSPLHF
CDR3nt: TGTGCCAGCAGCTCTGGTCCACCGGGGGGTAATTCACCCCTCCACTTT

v_gene: TRBV5-1
abundance: .
d_gene: TRBD2
j_gene: TRBJ2-7
CDR3aa: CASSLTAGGGYEQYF
CDR3nt: TGCGCCAGCAGCTTGACGGCGGGGGGTGGGTACGAGCAGTACTTC

v_gene: TRBV18
abundance: few
d_gene: .
j_gene: TRBJ2-7
CDR3aa: CASSPDSSYEQYF
CDR3nt: TGTGCCAGCTCACCAGACAGTTCCTACGAGCAGTACTTC

v_gene: TRBV6-5
abundance: .
d_gene: .
j_gene: TRBJ2-2
CDR3aa: CASSSGANTGELFF
CDR3nt: TGTGCCAGCAGTTCCGGGGCGAACACCGGGGAGCTGTTTTTT

v_gene: TRBV13
abundance: .
d_gene: TRBD1
j_gene: TRBJ1-1
CDR3aa: CASSNLGQGDTEAFF
CDR3nt: TGTGCCAGCAGCAACCTCGGACAGGGGGACACTGAAGCTTTCTTT

v_gene: TRBV6-1
abundance: medium-sized
d_gene: .
j_gene: TRBJ1-2
CDR3aa: CASSMGDGRNYGYTF
CDR3nt: TGTGCCAGCAGCATGGGAGACGGTCGCAACTATGGCTACACCTTC

v_gene: TRBV6-6
abundance: .
d_gene: .
j_gene: TRBJ1-1
CDR3aa: CASSFLQGSEAFF
CDR3nt: TGTGCCAGCAGTTTCCTACAGGGATCTGAAGCTTTCTTT

v_gene: TRBV5-1
abundance: once
d_gene: .
j_gene: TRBJ1-4
CDR3aa: CASSFGNEKLFF
CDR3nt: TGCGCCAGCAGCTTTGGAAATGAAAAACTGTTTTTT

v_gene: TRBV5-6
abundance: .
d_gene: .
j_gene: TRBJ2-3
CDR3aa: CASSLGVNTDTQYF
CDR3nt: TGTGCCAGCAGCTTAGGAGTAAACACAGATACGCAGTATTTT

v_gene: TRBV19
abundance: .
d_gene: .
j_gene: TRBJ2-7
CDR3aa: CASSPWPGSYEQYF
CDR3nt: TGTGCCAGTAGTCCCTGGCCAGGGAGCTACGAGCAGTACTTC

v_gene: TRBV28
abundance: .
d_gene: TRBD2
j_gene: TRBJ2-7
CDR3aa: CASVGRANSYEQYF
CDR3nt: TGTGCCAGCGTCGGGAGGGCCAACAGCTACGAGCAGTACTTC

v_gene: TRBV28
abundance: few
d_gene: .
j_gene: TRBJ2-7
CDR3aa: CASSLAGNDEQYF
CDR3nt: TGTGCCAGCAGTTTAGCAGGGAATGACGAGCAGTACTTC

v_gene: TRBV23-1
abundance: few
d_gene: TRBD1
j_gene: TRBJ2-7
CDR3aa: CASSQSQGPSYEQYF
CDR3nt: TGCGCCAGCAGTCAATCACAGGGGCCCTCCTACGAGCAGTACTTC

v_gene: TRBV5-1
abundance: .
d_gene: .
j_gene: TRBJ2-7
CDR3aa: CASSFGGTGSYEQYF
CDR3nt: TGCGCCAGCAGCTTTGGCGGGACGGGATCCTACGAGCAGTACTTC

v_gene: TRBV9
abundance: .
d_gene: .
j_gene: TRBJ2-3
CDR3aa: CASSASGKADTQYF
CDR3nt: TGTGCCAGCAGCGCCTCCGGGAAAGCAGATACGCAGTATTTT

v_gene: TRBV19
abundance: .
d_gene: .
j_gene: TRBJ2-4
CDR3aa: CASSGAAKNIQYF
CDR3nt: TGTGCCAGTAGCGGGGCGGCCAAAAACATTCAGTACTTC

v_gene: TRBV30
abundance: .
d_gene: TRBD1
j_gene: TRBJ1-4
CDR3aa: CAGRGYGEKLFF
CDR3nt: TGTGCAGGCAGGGGGTACGGTGAAAAACTGTTTTTT

v_gene: TRBV7-9
abundance: .
d_gene: TRBD1
j_gene: TRBJ2-2
CDR3aa: CASSLDVPGGAGELFF
CDR3nt: TGTGCCAGCAGCTTAGATGTCCCAGGGGGAGCCGGGGAGCTGTTTTTT

v_gene: TRBV10-3
abundance: .
d_gene: .
j_gene: TRBJ1-1
CDR3aa: CAISSVNTEAFF
CDR3nt: TGTGCCATCAGTTCCGTGAACACTGAAGCTTTCTTT

v_gene: TRBV6-5
abundance: .
d_gene: .
j_gene: TRBJ1-3
CDR3aa: CASSPPGDTIYF
CDR3nt: TGTGCCAGCAGCCCCCCCGGAGACACCATATATTTT

v_gene: TRBV6-1
abundance: medium-sized
d_gene: .
j_gene: TRBJ2-5
CDR3aa: CASSAQGNQETQYF
CDR3nt: TGTGCCAGCAGTGCACAGGGTAACCAGGAGACCCAGTACTTC

v_gene: TRBV10-3
abundance: .
d_gene: .
j_gene: TRBJ1-1
CDR3aa: CAISDPVVDRAHEAFF
CDR3nt: TGTGCCATCAGTGACCCAGTGGTAGATAGGGCCCACGAAGCTTTCTTT

v_gene: TRBV7-9
abundance: .
d_gene: .
j_gene: TRBJ2-2
CDR3aa: CASSSHPGVGFPGELFF
CDR3nt: TGTGCCAGCAGCTCCCACCCCGGGGTTGGTTTCCCCGGGGAGCTGTTTTTT

v_gene: TRBV9
abundance: .
d_gene: .
j_gene: TRBJ1-1
CDR3aa: CASSDHTEVNTEAFF
CDR3nt: TGTGCCAGCAGCGACCACACCGAGGTGAACACTGAAGCTTTCTTT

v_gene: TRBV25-1
abundance: few
d_gene: .
j_gene: TRBJ1-2
CDR3aa: CASSEAGTYGYTF
CDR3nt: TGTGCCAGCAGTGAAGCAGGGACCTATGGCTACACCTTC

v_gene: TRBV11-1
abundance: .
d_gene: .
j_gene: TRBJ2-3
CDR3aa: CASSPTQFTDTQYF
CDR3nt: TGTGCCAGCAGCCCGACTCAGTTCACAGATACGCAGTATTTT

v_gene: TRBV6-5
abundance: .
d_gene: .
j_gene: TRBJ2-1
CDR3aa: CASSLEGFNEQFF
CDR3nt: TGTGCCAGCAGTTTAGAGGGGTTCAATGAGCAGTTCTTC

v_gene: TRBV6-1
abundance: once
d_gene: .
j_gene: TRBJ2-1
CDR3aa: CASKWGFGQFF
CDR3nt: TGTGCCAGCAAGTGGGGGTTTGGTCAATTCTTC

v_gene: TRBV4-1
abundance: .
d_gene: .
j_gene: TRBJ2-5
CDR3aa: CASSQSWTSVQETQYF
CDR3nt: TGCGCCAGCAGCCAGTCATGGACATCAGTCCAAGAGACCCAGTACTTC

v_gene: TRBV28
abundance: .
d_gene: .
j_gene: TRBJ1-2
CDR3aa: CASSPLEGVNYGYTF
CDR3nt: TGTGCCAGCAGTCCCCTGGAGGGGGTTAACTATGGCTACACCTTC

v_gene: TRBV6-1
abundance: .
d_gene: TRBD1
j_gene: TRBJ2-7
CDR3aa: CASKGRGQGDYEQYF
CDR3nt: TGTGCCTCCAAAGGAAGGGGACAGGGAGACTACGAGCAGTACTTC

v_gene: TRBV5-4
abundance: .
d_gene: .
j_gene: TRBJ2-3
CDR3aa: CASSLKGRGGTDTQYF
CDR3nt: TGTGCCAGCAGCTTAAAGGGCAGGGGTGGGACAGATACGCAGTATTTT

v_gene: TRBV18
abundance: .
d_gene: .
j_gene: TRBJ1-5
CDR3aa: CASSPFDVNSNQPQHF
CDR3nt: TGTGCCAGCTCCCCGTTTGACGTTAATAGCAATCAGCCCCAGCATTTT

v_gene: TRBV27
abundance: .
d_gene: .
j_gene: TRBJ1-1
CDR3aa: CASRPGVANTEAFF
CDR3nt: TGTGCCAGCAGACCTGGGGTTGCAAACACTGAAGCTTTCTTT

v_gene: TRBV11-2
abundance: .
d_gene: TRBD2
j_gene: TRBJ2-7
CDR3aa: CASSLEAGGSYEQYF
CDR3nt: TGTGCCAGCAGCTTAGAGGCGGGGGGCTCATACGAGCAGTACTTC

v_gene: TRBV7-9
abundance: .
d_gene: .
j_gene: TRBJ1-2
CDR3aa: CASSLGTGAYGYTF
CDR3nt: TGTGCCAGCAGCTTAGGAACCGGGGCCTATGGCTACACCTTC

v_gene: TRBV19
abundance: .
d_gene: .
j_gene: TRBJ2-6
CDR3aa: CASSIGRGRASGANVLTF
CDR3nt: TGTGCCAGTAGTATAGGAAGGGGTCGGGCATCTGGGGCCAACGTCCTGACTTTC

v_gene: TRBV9
abundance: .
d_gene: .
j_gene: TRBJ2-2
CDR3aa: CASSGRSGELFF
CDR3nt: TGTGCCAGCAGCGGAAGGTCCGGGGAGCTGTTTTTT

v_gene: TRBV10-3
abundance: .
d_gene: .
j_gene: TRBJ2-6
CDR3aa: CAISQGANVLTF
CDR3nt: TGTGCCATCAGCCAAGGGGCCAACGTCCTGACTTTC

v_gene: TRBV30
abundance: .
d_gene: .
j_gene: TRBJ2-1
CDR3aa: CAWSVQGIYNEQFF
CDR3nt: TGTGCCTGGAGTGTACAGGGCATCTACAATGAGCAGTTCTTC

v_gene: TRBV9
abundance: .
d_gene: .
j_gene: TRBJ1-5
CDR3aa: CASSVDQEGNQPQHF
CDR3nt: TGTGCCAGCAGCGTAGACCAGGAAGGCAATCAGCCCCAGCATTTT

v_gene: TRBV5-6
abundance: .
d_gene: .
j_gene: TRBJ2-7
CDR3aa: CASSLGRYEQYF
CDR3nt: TGTGCCAGCAGCTTGGGGCGCTACGAGCAGTACTTC

v_gene: TRBV4-1
abundance: .
d_gene: .
j_gene: TRBJ1-1
CDR3aa: CASSRSTLMNTEAFF
CDR3nt: TGCGCCAGCAGCCGGTCTACACTAATGAACACTGAAGCTTTCTTT

v_gene: TRBV5-1
abundance: .
d_gene: TRBD1
j_gene: TRBJ2-2
CDR3aa: CASSVGQGMRVTGELFF
CDR3nt: TGCGCCAGCAGCGTGGGACAGGGGATGCGCGTCACCGGGGAGCTGTTTTTT

v_gene: TRBV5-8
abundance: .
d_gene: TRBD1
j_gene: TRBJ2-3
CDR3aa: CASFIDRGADTQYF
CDR3nt: TGTGCCAGCTTCATTGACAGGGGTGCAGATACGCAGTATTTT

v_gene: TRBV27
abundance: once
d_gene: .
j_gene: TRBJ1-5
CDR3aa: CASSSSTANQPQHF
CDR3nt: TGTGCCAGCAGTTCATCAACAGCGAATCAGCCCCAGCATTTT

v_gene: TRBV19
abundance: .
d_gene: .
j_gene: TRBJ1-5
CDR3aa: CASSIDLRGQPQHF
CDR3nt: TGTGCCAGTAGTATAGATCTCAGGGGTCAGCCCCAGCATTTT

v_gene: TRBV19
abundance: .
d_gene: .
j_gene: TRBJ1-1
CDR3aa: CASSIRNEAFF
CDR3nt: TGTGCCAGTAGTATACGGAATGAAGCTTTCTTT

v_gene: TRBV11-2
abundance: .
d_gene: TRBD1
j_gene: TRBJ1-2
CDR3aa: CASSPQRGPITSYGYTF
CDR3nt: TGTGCCAGCAGCCCCCAGAGGGGGCCGATTACCTCCTATGGCTACACCTTC

v_gene: TRBV10-1
abundance: .
d_gene: .
j_gene: TRBJ1-1
CDR3aa: CASSESLNTEAFF
CDR3nt: TGCGCCAGCAGTGAGAGTTTGAACACTGAAGCTTTCTTT

v_gene: TRBV5-6
abundance: .
d_gene: .
j_gene: TRBJ2-1
CDR3aa: CASSLAAANEQFF
CDR3nt: TGTGCCAGCAGCTTGGCGGCAGCTAATGAGCAGTTCTTC